This passage covers 28 T cell receptor beta chains from one sample sequenced in a study of post-analysis software for immune sequencing data. Notes on the study in general: Included in a set of roughly 5 TRBV segments more frequent in patients than controls were TRBV5-6, TRBV5-1 and TRBV20-1.

Their antigen targets remain unknown. Unique molecular identifiers featured in each of the TCR beta cDNA libraries. TCRdb redid the calling of the PCR reads with MiXCR, one entry per CDR3 protein. The table lists about 540,000 distinct CDR3 sequences, 30% to 40% of them singletons. The sample taken for sequencing was blood. Receptors originate from a girl aged 2-17 years with multiple sclerosis.

The CDR3 loop reads CASSSGTVGGETQYF. As DNA, the CDR3 is TGTGCCAGCAGCTCCGGGACGGTGGGCGGGGAGACCCAGTACTTC. This chain uses TRBV7-2 with TRBJ2-5; D might be TRBD1 or TRBD2, each matching 5 bases. This CDR3 has 15 amino acids. CDR1 and CDR2 (germline): SGHTA, FQGNSA. The ends were cut back, 4 bases at V and 5 bases at J, with 17 bases in the middle.

The chain is built from TRBV12-3 or TRBV12-4 and TRBJ2-1; unclear D gene. V was clipped by 3 bases and J by 2 bases, with 11 bases between them. This CDR3 contains 15 residues. In DNA, the CDR3 is TGTGCCAGCAGTTTTTCCGAGCGAACCTACAATGAGCAGTTCTTC. Amino acid sequence: CASSFSERTYNEQFF.

The rearrangement joins TRBV4-2 to TRBJ2-1; a weak D match, TRBD2 (7 bases). The CDR3 spans 16 residues. Germline V gene sequence: CDR1 LGHNA, CDR2 YNFKEQ. V lost 4 bases and J lost 5, with 18 bases in between. The CDR3 DNA reads as TGTGCCAGCAGCCCAATGGTGGGGGGGCCTGACAATGAGCAGTTCTTC. Protein sequence: CASSPMVGGPDNEQFF.

The rearrangement joins TRBV21-1 to TRBJ1-2; whether TRBD1, the table's D call, matches the DNA was not checked. TRBV21-1 is termed a pseudogene. The CDR3 extends over 13 amino acids. The CDR3 here is CASSVGTRDGYTF. For the CDR3, the DNA is TGTGCCAGCAGCGTCGGGACAAGGGATGGCTACACCTTC.

This clonotype appeared once. A much larger clone lies one base from this, so it may be a read error. This chain connects TRBV29-1 to TRBJ2-5, with 8 bases fitting TRBD2. CDR3 size: 13 residues. CDR1 and CDR2 (germline): SQVTM, ANQGSEA. V dropped 4 bases and J dropped 1; count of bases not matched to a gene: 2. Here the CDR3 reads CSVGGGTQETQYF. For the CDR3, the DNA is TGCAGCGTTGGCGGGGGGACCCAAGAGACCCAGTACTTC. The variable domain in full, with the rest retrieved from reference TRBV29-1 and TRBJ2-5, is SAVISQKPSRDICQRGTSLTIQCQVDSQVTMMFWYRQQPGQSLTLIATANQGSEATYESGFVIDKFPISRPNLTFSTLTVSNMSPEDSSIYLCSVGGGTQETQYFGPGTRLLVL.

This chain links TRBV20-1 with TRBJ2-5, with D unclear. This CDR3 comprises 13 residues. Trimming removed 1 base from V and 2 bases from J, with 8 bases in between. Per germline, CDR1 DFQATT and CDR2 SNEGSKA (reference sequence). The CDR3 sequence: CSARVTAQETQYF. For the CDR3, the DNA is TGCAGTGCTAGAGTTACAGCGCAAGAGACCCAGTACTTC.

The chain employs TRBV20-1 and TRBJ2-3; perhaps D is TRBD1 or TRBD2 (5 bases each). The CDR3 extends over 16 amino acids. The germline V gene encodes CDR1 DFQATT and CDR2 SNEGSKA (reference sequence). V lost 2 bases and J lost 3, with 18 bases in between. CDR3 bases: TGCAGTGCTAGACAGTCCGGGGCCCGGTGGACAGATACGCAGTATTTT. It encodes CSARQSGARWTDTQYF.

V usage is TRBV6-6 and J usage is TRBJ1-4; tentatively, D is TRBD1 (6 bases). The CDR3 spans 14 residues. Germline CDR1 MNHNY, CDR2 SVGAGI (reference sequence). Trimming removed 4 bases at V and 7 bases at J, with 13 bases between. Here the CDR3 reads CASSFSQGFEKLFF. CDR3 in DNA: TGTGCCAGCAGTTTTAGTCAGGGGTTTGAAAAACTGTTTTTT.

V is TRBV10-3 and J is TRBJ2-2; D might be TRBD2 (6 bases). The V gene lost 0 bases and the J gene lost 3 bases, with 11 bases spanning the gap. In germline, CDR1 is ENHRY, CDR2 SYGVKD. The CDR3 length is 16 residues. In DNA form, the CDR3 reads TGTGCCATCAGTGAGTCGATGGGGGGATACACCGGGGAGCTGTTTTTT. This translates into CAISESMGGYTGELFF.

The chain uses TRBV2 and TRBJ1-6; D not certain. Trimming removed 3 bases at V and 0 bases at J, with 9 bases between. This CDR3 comprises 16 residues. CDR1 SNHLY and CDR2 FYNNEI come from the germline V gene. The CDR3 spells CASSDGTSSYNSPLHF. CDR3 coding DNA: TGTGCCAGCAGTGACGGCACTAGCTCCTATAATTCACCCCTCCACTTT.

The J gene is TRBJ1-2, the V gene TRBV5-5; possibly TRBD1 for D (6 bases). The CDR3 is 19 amino acids. Germline lookup yields CDR1 SGHKS and CDR2 YYEKEE (reference sequence). Trimming stripped 3 bases from V and 3 bases from J, with 27 bases between. This chain's CDR3 is CASSSNWDIRVRGDYGYTF. CDR3 bases: TGTGCCAGCAGCTCGAACTGGGACATAAGAGTACGGGGGGACTATGGCTACACCTTC.

This clonotype has just a few counts. This chain joins TRBV4-1 and TRBJ1-1; tentatively, D is TRBD1 (5 bases). Germline assignment: CDR1 MGHRA and CDR2 YSYEKL. The V gene lost 2 bases and the J gene lost 4 bases, with 11 bases spanning the gap. CDR3 length: 14 amino acids. CDR3 in amino acids: CASSQSAGITEAFF. The CDR3 DNA is TGCGCCAGCAGCCAATCAGCAGGGATCACTGAAGCTTTCTTT.

The CDR3 reads CASGARVRETQYF. The CDR3, as DNA: TGTGCCAGCGGCGCCAGGGTGCGAGAGACCCAGTACTTC. This chain uses TRBV13 with TRBJ2-4; D is perhaps TRBD1 (5 bases). The J call is in doubt because the DNA end fits TRBJ2-5 better. This CDR3 contains 13 residues. In germline, CDR1 is PRHDT, CDR2 FYEKMQ (reference sequence).

There are a few counts of this clonotype. The chain links TRBV6-4 to TRBJ1-5; unclear D gene. The CDR3 is 13 amino acids. Germline values: CDR1 MRHNA, CDR2 SNTAGT. The V and J ends lost 6 bases and 4 bases respectively, with 10 bases between them. The CDR3 is CASSGGINQPQHF. The CDR3 DNA is TGTGCCAGCAGCGGAGGGATAAATCAGCCCCAGCATTTT.

The genes are TRBV5-1 and TRBJ2-7; D is undetermined. The DNA matches TRBJ2-5 better at its end, which makes the J call doubtful. The CDR3 length is 14 residues. CDR1 and CDR2 from the germline V gene are SGHRS and YFSETQ. The CDR3 region is CASSPLGSEETQYF. In DNA form, the CDR3 reads TGCGCCAGCAGCCCGTTAGGGTCAGAGGAGACCCAGTACTTC.

This clonotype showed up just a few times. The chain employs TRBV6-2 or TRBV6-3 and TRBJ2-6, with D hard to call. V was pared by 10 bases and J by 4 bases, with 20 bases between. CDR1 and CDR2 from the germline V gene are MNHEY and SVGEGT. CDR3 length: 16 residues. Here the CDR3 DNA reads TGTGCCACCGACCGTCCCGAGCCTTGGGGGGCCAACGTCCTGACTTTC. Translated, it gives CATDRPEPWGANVLTF.

The chain employs TRBV4-2 and TRBJ2-3; TRBD1 matches 8 bases. Trimming took 0 bases from V and 12 from J; bases not matched to a gene: 20. The CDR3 contains 18 residues. The V gene's germline CDR1 is LGHNA and CDR2 YNFKEQ. The CDR3 protein is CASSQEIGRTPGQGTQYF. Written as DNA, the CDR3 is TGTGCCAGCAGCCAAGAGATCGGGCGAACCCCCGGACAGGGTACACAGTATTTT.

This clonotype was recorded a few times. The chain has TRBV6-4 and TRBJ1-1; D remains ambiguous. CDR3 length: 13 amino acids. Trimming cost V 6 bases and J 0 bases, with 8 bases left between them. CDR1 is MRHNA and CDR2 is SNTAGT in the germline V gene. The CDR3 loop is CASSEQVNTEAFF. In DNA form, the CDR3 reads TGTGCCAGCAGCGAACAAGTGAACACTGAAGCTTTCTTT.

The CDR3 here is CASSADRSEAFF. CDR3 nucleotides: TGTGCCAGCAGCGCCGACAGGAGTGAAGCTTTCTTT. The chain employs TRBV9 and TRBJ1-1, with a possible D match to TRBD1 (6 bases). The V end lost 3 bases, the J end lost 7 bases, and 10 bases lay between the germline ends. The CDR3 runs to 12 residues. Per the germline V gene, CDR1 is SGDLS and CDR2 is YYNGEE.

There are a few counts of this clonotype. The chain carries TRBV20-1 and TRBJ2-5; D may be TRBD1 or TRBD2 (5 bases each). The CDR3 has 14 residues. With 2 bases removed from V and 4 bases from J, the gap between germline ends came to 14 bases. CDR1 is DFQATT, CDR2 SNEGSKA, per germline (reference sequence). In nucleotides, the CDR3 is TGCAGTGCTAGAAGGGGAGTGTTAGGAGAGACCCAGTACTTC. This gives the protein CSARRGVLGETQYF.

The gene calls are TRBV5-5 and TRBJ2-4; 11 bases fit TRBD2. Germline lookup yields CDR1 SGHKS and CDR2 YYEKEE (reference sequence). The CDR3 has 19 residues. V shed 0 bases, J shed 0 bases, and the junction held 8 bases outside the gene matches. CDR3 region: CASSLGLAGGQLAKNIQYF. For the CDR3, the DNA is TGTGCCAGCAGCTTGGGGCTAGCGGGGGGCCAGTTAGCCAAAAACATTCAGTACTTC.

This clonotype was detected a few times. The V and J genes are TRBV24-1 and TRBJ1-2; TRBD1 matches at 8 bases. The junction had 4 bases not matched to a gene; V was cut back by 4 bases and J by 4 bases. CDR3 length: 14 residues. Germline V lookup: CDR1 KGHDR, CDR2 SFDVKD. The CDR3 spells CATSDAGTGYGYTF. The CDR3 bases are TGTGCCACCAGTGACGCCGGGACAGGCTATGGCTACACCTTC.

The rearrangement joins TRBV2 to TRBJ2-5; 10 positions match TRBD1. The CDR3 totals 16 residues. CDR1 and CDR2 from the germline V gene are SNHLY and FYNNEI. V lost 0 bases to trimming and J lost 1 base; unmatched junction nucleotides: 2. The CDR3: CASSEAGQGFQETQYF. The CDR3 DNA reads TGTGCCAGCAGTGAAGCGGGACAGGGGTTCCAAGAGACCCAGTACTTC.

The chain combines TRBV2 with TRBJ1-4; TRBD1 aligns across 10 bases. V was clipped by 8 bases and J by 7 bases; unmatched bases: 13. The CDR3 covers 16 residues. The germline gives CDR1 SNHLY, CDR2 FYNNEI. Written as DNA, the CDR3 is TGTGCCAGCGGGGACAGGGGAAGCCTCGGGGGTGAAAAACTGTTTTTT. Residues: CASGDRGSLGGEKLFF.

This sequence joins TRBV5-1 and TRBJ2-5; TRBD2 is a possible D gene (5 bases). Deletions cut 4 bases from V and 11 bases from J, with 21 bases between. The germline gives CDR1 SGHRS, CDR2 YFSETQ. The CDR3 totals 14 residues. The CDR3 coding sequence is TGCGCCAGCAGCCCGGGGATTCCCCACAATGAGCAGTACTTC. Residues: CASSPGIPHNEQYF.

The CDR3 loop reads CATDRGGNEQFF. The DNA of the CDR3 is TGTGCCACAGATCGGGGGGGTAACGAGCAGTTCTTC. The chain is built from TRBV10-3 and TRBJ2-1; 8 bases line up with TRBD2. Trimming cost V 10 bases and J 10 bases; bases outside gene matches: 9. The CDR3 runs 12 residues. Germline-derived CDR1 and CDR2 are ENHRY and SYGVKD.

The chain joins TRBV6-2 or TRBV6-3 to TRBJ1-2; D gene unclear. The CDR3 contains 12 residues. V dropped 8 bases and J dropped 4 bases, with 11 bases sitting between them. CDR1 and CDR2 from the germline V gene are MNHEY and SVGEGT. This CDR3 reads CASAVVGYGYTF. CDR3 coding DNA: TGTGCCAGCGCTGTCGTCGGCTATGGCTACACCTTC.

This chain uses TRBV20-1 with TRBJ2-3; 8 bases match TRBD1. Trimming took 0 bases from V and 2 from J; bases not matched to a gene: 7. The CDR3 covers 16 residues. Germline V gives CDR1 DFQATT, CDR2 SNEGSKA (reference sequence). The CDR3 bases are TGCAGTGCTAGAGATCTGCAGGGGGCTATCACAGATACGCAGTATTTT. It encodes CSARDLQGAITDTQYF.